This TCR beta chain is drawn from a study of cytomegalovirus exposure and HLA in healthy donors (dated by TCRdb to 2016 to 2017). Context from the whole study: An earlier analysis of 550 to 700 of the donors reported approximately 290 Gb of sequence data and 100 million to 140 million unique TCR beta sequences from roughly 200 million T cells. Donor age, sex, ethnicity and CMV serostatus were collected together with the repertoire data. Every repertoire in the discovery cohort had been generated on one and the same sequencing platform. A later genetic analysis took genome-wide SNP genotypes for about 65% of the 666 donors and used that subset as a discovery cohort. Of the 350 to 450 genotyped donors, 81% were placed in the genetic ancestry cluster associated with self-reported Caucasian donors. High-throughput TCR immunosequencing, statistical association of individual TCRs with disease status, and machine learning were combined to predict cytomegalovirus infection status. Rather than drawing on any new phenotypic data, the later analysis identified candidate immune exposures from TCR beta sequences and the way those sequences occurred across donors. Besides the first cohort of about 730 subjects, a separate validation cohort made up of some 110 different subjects was used. The study aimed to test whether cataloging public T cell receptors could reveal signatures of past pathogen exposure. Across approximately 400 genotyped donors of the cohort, an average of approximately 240,000 unique TCR beta nucleotide sequences per donor were sequenced, and roughly 20% of those sequences were non-productive. HLA typing included class I and class II loci at four-digit resolution. To decide whether each TCR beta V gene segment behaved as functional or pseudogenic, an earlier analysis of several hundred of the donors relied on high-throughput TCR beta sequencing. Using immunosequencing, the study profiled T cell repertoires from 500 to 800 subjects and related those repertoires to cytomegalovirus serostatus. An early release that covered 640 HLA-typed donors contained approximately 300 gigabases of sequencing data and 75 million to 100 million unique TCR sequences. The number of donors typed differed by locus, with roughly 620-630 for A, B, C, DRB1 and DQB1, 522 for DQA1, about 610 for DPA1, and some 470 for DPB1. About five DR-DQ haplotypes were handled as single units for association and clustering because linkage in the cohort was strong. To study patterns of TCR occurrence, a later analysis re-analyzed previously published TCR beta repertoires from more than 550 donors and added high-resolution HLA genotyping.

Results and caveats for the whole study, not just this receptor: A later genetic analysis reported fewer N-insertions in productive TCRs among donors in an Asian-associated ancestry cluster than the 666-donor mean. In a later analysis, TCR association rates were found to vary across HLA loci, with the most associated TCRs seen for DRB1 alleles and the fewest for HLA-C alleles. The earlier analysis of approximately 560 of the donors excluded fewer than 20 rarely observed V segments, including chromosome 9 orphons, because counts were too low. A later analysis found that most CMV-associated TCR beta chains appeared HLA-restricted, with HLA associations seemingly driven largely by CMV exposure. A cluster of highly shared sequence variants was judged likely to be a technical artifact of the sequencing pipeline. In vitro tests confirmed that a few of the cytomegalovirus-associated TCR beta chains recognize cytomegalovirus antigens. Assigning TCR associations to individual alleles was difficult when HLA alleles, especially DR and DQ, strongly co-occurred. Linkage disequilibrium might explain the correlated functional status among segregating V segments, but an unknown experimental factor could not be excluded. In a later analysis, HLA-associated TCR beta chains showed more clonal expansion and lower generation probabilities than non-associated chains that were equally common. Some IMGT-functional V segments, including TRBV6-2 and TRBV6-3, could not be told apart with the 87-base-pair reads, so those segments were excluded. Sequencing depth was assumed to be roughly uniform across donors in the presence/absence analyses, though that assumption may not hold. The study gave a list of 150 to 200 TCR beta chains associated with cytomegalovirus. According to a later analysis, parvovirus B19, influenza, CMV and Epstein-Barr virus appeared linked to several top co-occurrence clusters. At a false discovery rate of 0.05, a later analysis linked 16,951 TCR beta sequences to specific HLA alleles. V-gene and J-gene trimming of TCR beta chains was associated with a missense DCLRE1C variant in a later genetic analysis, and the association was replicated in an independent cohort. A further reported finding was that TCR beta sequences accurately predicted the HLA-A and HLA-B alleles for most subjects in the first cohort. The cohort was sequenced for TCR beta chains only, and without alpha or paired-chain data the features that could be detected were limited. Immune exposure information for the cohort was limited to CMV serostatus. An earlier analysis of approximately 540 of the donors showed that most TCR beta V segments appeared in productive rearrangements either about 90% or about 30% of the time, which broadly matched IMGT annotations. According to the authors, the approach could potentially be generalized to other disease states and immunological phenotypes. HLA typing was unavailable for some donors at each locus, so association tests used only the typed subset. While some public TCRs were present in many individuals, most TCR sequences turned up only very rarely across donors. The classifier was reported to diagnose cytomegalovirus status with high specificity and sensitivity in both the original cohort and the validation cohort.

The cohort was made up of approximately 700 healthy bone marrow donors. Cohort members were all nominally healthy when sampled, although unrecorded immune exposures were likely present. The donor tested CMV seronegative, placing the donor among the roughly 350 seronegative members of the cohort. Each donor provided a peripheral blood sample, and peripheral blood mononuclear cells were used for TCR beta sequencing. The Qiagen DNeasy Blood Extraction Kit was used to extract genomic DNA from the blood cell samples. In the case of this clone: The antigen it recognizes is unknown. Per-base qualities were not stored, and no clone one base away is much larger.

Receptor libraries were prepared by the immunoSEQ multiplex PCR assay. The multiplex PCR relied on a mix of 60 forward primers for TCR Vbeta segments and 13 reverse primers for TCR Jbeta segments. The CDR3 region of rearranged TCR beta genes was amplified from genomic DNA with a multiplex PCR assay. The Illumina HiSeq System was used to sequence the amplified TCR beta libraries as 87-base-pair reads. The paper's data handling went like this. In a later analysis, tens of millions of unique TCR beta chains were counted across the 666 repertoires, and approximately 9.9 million of these chains were shared by at least two donors. Raw reads were error-corrected and collapsed into unique sequences with a nearest-neighbor algorithm that merged closely related sequences to remove PCR and sequencing errors. CDR3 sequences were aligned to IMGT reference sequences to assign V, D and J gene segments. For a sequence to be retained, at least a six-nucleotide match to both a V gene segment and a J gene segment was required. Rearrangements were called productive when the CDR3 lacked stop codons and stayed in frame with V and J; all others were non-productive. CDR3 was defined by IMGT convention, running from the second conserved V-encoded cysteine to the conserved J-encoded phenylalanine. The earlier analysis of about 560 of the donors excluded any sequence lacking an unambiguous match to a single V gene segment. In an earlier analysis of 587 of the donors, V segments were called functional above 56.7% productive rearrangements and were called segregating when the between-donor standard deviation exceeded 5%. A statistical classification framework was developed to diagnose cytomegalovirus status using the catalog of TCR beta chain sequences. V and J gene assignment, in a later analysis, came from comparing TCR nucleotide sequences with IMGT/GENE-DB human TR gene sequences. Using the TCRdist pipeline, a later analysis assigned CDR3 sequences along with most-parsimonious VDJ recombination scenarios. A later analysis defined each TCR beta chain by its CDR3 amino acid sequence plus V-gene family, and excluded reads lacking a unique V-gene family. As a way to deal with suspected cross-contamination and a sequencing artifact, a later analysis dropped 450 to 600 nucleotide sequences that were highly shared and had low generation probability. For each public chain, a later analysis derived a clonal expansion index from normalized ranks of inferred template counts within each repertoire. A later analysis computed generation probabilities with a VDJ recombination model fitted to out-of-frame rearrangements, and checked the results against IGoR. A later analysis scored TCR-TCR, TCR-HLA and TCR-CMV co-occurrence with hypergeometric tests, applying a repertoire-size bias correction to TCR pairs. False discovery rates were estimated in a later analysis by permuting HLA or CMV assignments 20 times. A later analysis grouped co-occurring TCRs with DBSCAN, adding TCRdist sequence similarity when clustering within HLA-allele-positive subsets. Repertoires with fewer than 30,000 or more than 120,000 public chains, plus five repertoires with anomalous nucleotide sharing, were excluded from co-occurrence clustering. TCRdb mirrors the immuneACCESS table, restricted to in-frame sequences. Some clones are absent from its copies; in checked studies, under half trace to an unresolved V gene, and the reason for the others is unknown. V, J and clone size are those of that table, while D and trimming were read from the DNA. This sample has 60,000 to 80,000 clones in its table, and approximately 79% of those were observed once. The top ten constitute 2.9% of the sample.

For CDR1 and CDR2, the germline V gene lists SGHRS and YFSETQ. Trimming leaves V shorter by 4 bases and J shorter by 0 bases, with the junction holding 13 bases beyond the gene matches. The CDR3 numbers 18 residues from cysteine through phenylalanine. Just CDR3 DNA is preserved here, 54 bases in frame from base 1. The clonotype originates from a woman aged 25-40 years in good health and CMV-seronegative. The chain is encoded by TRBV5-1 joined to TRBJ2-5, with 9 bases matching TRBD2. The sequenced sample consisted of PBMCs. The CDR3 protein: CASSLTRGSGGYQETQYF. The DNA sequence follows: TGCGCCAGCAGCCTTACCCGTGGCAGCGGGGGGTACCAAGAGACCCAGTACTTC. Reference TRBV5-1 and TRBJ2-5 genes cover what lies past the CDR3, so the full variable domain is KAGVTQTPRYLIKTRGQQVTLSCSPISGHRSVSWYQQTPGQGLQFLFEYFSETQRNKGNFPGRFSGRQFSNSRSEMNVSTLELGDSALYLCASSLTRGSGGYQETQYFGPGTRLLVL.